This T cell receptor (beta chain) stems from a study of a mutant IDH1 vaccine in newly diagnosed glioma. Whole-study context: Those enrolled had earlier been treated with radiotherapy, temozolomide, or both, mostly both. Study outcomes and limitations: The authors found pseudoprogression apparently unrelated to changes in top peripheral T cell clonotypes.

Time point specified: baseline, week 1 (first vaccination visit). Treatment defined: pre-vaccination baseline after standard-of-care therapy. Donors had new WHO grade 3 or 4 IDH1-mutant, ATRX-lost astrocytomas. Worth noting for this clone: Antigen: not known.

Losses at the gene ends were 3 bases for V and 5 bases for J; bases not matched to a gene: 10. CDR1 is KGHSH and CDR2 is LQKENI in the germline V gene. The CDR3 has 15 residues. Clones were sequenced by immunoSEQ multiplex PCR, and TCRdb holds only the in-frame ones, with some missing. This repertoire shows fewer than 20,000 clones, around four fifths found once; its top ten account for more than 8.5%. The receptor was isolated from a middle-aged man with glioma. This chain links TRBV18 with TRBJ2-7; 7 nucleotides agree with TRBD1. The sequences come from PBMCs, collected from a glioma patient treated with radiotherapy, temozolomide or both. The CDR3 protein is CASSPRRQGADEQYF. CDR3 sequence (DNA): TGTGCCAGCTCACCCCGGAGACAGGGAGCAGACGAGCAGTACTTC. Full variable domain (outside the CDR3, taken from reference TRBV18 and TRBJ2-7): NAGVMQNPRHLVRRRGQEARLRCSPMKGHSHVYWYRQLPEEGLKFMVYLQKENIIDESGMPKERFSAEFPKEGPSILRIQQVVRGDSAAYFCASSPRRQGADEQYFGPGTRLTVT.